This T cell receptor (beta chain) was profiled in a study of PD-1 blockade in mismatch repair-deficient tumors. This CDR3 spans 19 amino acids. V lost 5 bases, J lost 4 bases, and 17 bases stayed unmatched. Germline V gives CDR1 SGHTA, CDR2 FQGNSA. PCR or immunohistochemistry showed mismatch repair deficiency in every enrolled patient. The TCR-sequenced patients were a few responders to pembrolizumab. Findings and caveats of the study: Rapid post-treatment expansion, then contraction, generally preceding radiologic response, marked tumor-resident clones.

Worth noting for this clone: Its matching antigen is unknown.

Some clones are missing from TCRdb's copy, which holds only in-frame ones; the method was immunoSEQ multiplex PCR. The sample contains around 120,000 clones, roughly 90% of which appear only once. The source was peripheral blood, collected 70 to 73 weeks after starting pembrolizumab. This sequence joins TRBV7-2 and TRBJ2-2; the match to TRBD2 covers 9 bases. This clonotype was obtained from an adult with mismatch repair-deficient cancer. The CDR3 here is CASSLSRTSVTSATGELFF. CDR3 sequence (DNA): TGTGCCAGCAGCCTATCTCGGACTAGCGTGACGTCGGCCACCGGGGAGCTGTTTTTT.